The 14 T cell receptor beta chains given below trace back to one sample, sequenced in a study of blood T cell repertoires in COVID-19. Some clones are missing from TCRdb's copy, which holds only in-frame ones; the method was immunoSEQ multiplex PCR. This table holds around 200,000 clones, more than 70% found once. Source material: peripheral blood. These TCRs come from a man aged 35-49 years with active or convalescent COVID-19.

The chain is built from TRBV29-1 and TRBJ1-4, with 10 bases aligning to TRBD1. The CDR3 loop spans 12 amino acids. Germline V gene sequence: CDR1 SQVTM, CDR2 ANQGSEA. The junction had 4 bases not matched to a gene; V was cut back by 7 bases and J by 8 bases. The CDR3 DNA reads TGCAGCGCCTGGACAGGGGGGGAAAAACTGTTTTTT. It yields the protein CSAWTGGEKLFF.

The chain links TRBV30 to TRBJ1-2; D is ambiguous. CDR3 length equals 12 residues. Germline V CDR1 and CDR2: GTSNPN, SVGIG (reference sequence). V lost 2 bases to trimming and J lost 4 bases, with 8 bases between them. In DNA, the CDR3 is TGTGCCTGGAGTCAGGTGATCTATGGCTACACCTTC. Translating gives CAWSQVIYGYTF.

The rearrangement links TRBV7-2 to TRBJ2-7; tentative D call: TRBD2 (5 bases). The germline CDR1 and CDR2 sequences are SGHTA and FQGNSA. V lost 5 bases and J 3 bases, leaving 17 bases between the germline ends. This CDR3 has 15 residues. In nucleotides, the CDR3 is TGTGCCAGCAGCAGTGATGACTATCGCCTCTACGAGCAGTACTTC. Protein product: CASSSDDYRLYEQYF.

The chain joins TRBV27 to TRBJ1-6; D unresolved. V gave up 5 bases and J gave up 9 bases, with 14 bases separating them. Germline V gives CDR1 MNHEY, CDR2 SMNVEV (reference sequence). CDR3 length equals 14 residues. The CDR3 DNA is TGTGCCAGCAGTCTACGGGTTATAAGTTCACCCCTCCACTTT. This codes for CASSLRVISSPLHF.

The V call is TRBV25-1, the J call TRBJ2-7; a weak D match, TRBD2 (6 bases). The CDR3 runs to 15 residues. V was pared by 3 bases and J by 2 bases, with 14 bases between. Germline V CDR1 and CDR2: MGHDK, SYGVNS. CDR3 amino acids: CASSDHRGNPYEQYF. CDR3 coding DNA: TGTGCCAGCAGTGACCACCGGGGGAACCCCTACGAGCAGTACTTC.

The chain joins TRBV2 to TRBJ1-1; tentatively, D is TRBD1 (5 bases). Germline assignment: CDR1 SNHLY and CDR2 FYNNEI. This CDR3 has 14 amino acids. Trimming removed 8 bases at V and 5 bases at J, with 18 bases between. The CDR3 loop is CASLGGWGKTEAFF. The CDR3, as DNA: TGTGCCAGCCTGGGGGGGTGGGGAAAAACTGAAGCTTTCTTT.

The chain couples TRBV5-1 to TRBJ2-3, with 8 bases that match TRBD1. J was trimmed by 6 bases and V by 5 bases; bases with no gene match: 5. The CDR3 loop spans 13 amino acids. CDR1 and CDR2 (germline): SGHRS, YFSETQ. This chain's CDR3 is CASRPTGDDTQYF. DNA for the CDR3: TGCGCCAGCAGACCGACAGGGGACGATACGCAGTATTTT.

Of note for this clone: The same CDR3 can be traced to other DNA sequences in this sample. The chain uses TRBV6-5 and TRBJ1-2; 7 nucleotides match TRBD1. The CDR3 consists of 14 residues. The V gene end was trimmed by 0 bases and the J gene end by 4 bases; junction bases not matched to a gene: 2. The germline V gene encodes CDR1 MNHEY and CDR2 SVGAGI. The CDR3: CASSYSQGGYGYTF. Here the CDR3 DNA reads TGTGCCAGCAGTTACTCCCAGGGGGGCTATGGCTACACCTTC.

Only a few counts were recorded for this clone. The chain links TRBV5-4 to TRBJ2-7; 9 bases match TRBD1. CDR1 is SGHNT, CDR2 YYREEE, per germline (reference sequence). The J segment lost 5 bases and the V segment lost 6 bases, leaving 15 bases of the junction unmatched. This CDR3 comprises 16 residues. This CDR3 reads CASNPGPGQGFHEQYF. For the CDR3, the DNA is TGTGCCAGCAACCCCGGGCCCGGACAGGGGTTCCACGAGCAGTACTTC.

The chain joins TRBV2 to TRBJ2-7; D possibly corresponds to TRBD2 (6 bases). V was cut by 6 bases and J by 4 bases, with 16 bases left in between. The CDR3 is 14 amino acids. The germline CDR1 and CDR2 sequences are SNHLY and FYNNEI. This CDR3 is CASSGLPPVYEQYF. The CDR3 coding sequence is TGTGCCAGCAGCGGACTACCCCCCGTGTACGAGCAGTACTTC.

J is TRBJ1-1 and V is TRBV4-1, with TRBD1 identical over 7 bases. The CDR3 length is 13 residues. Trimming cost V 6 bases and J 4 bases; bases outside gene matches: 5. Germline CDR1 is MGHRA and CDR2 is YSYEKL. CDR3 DNA: TGCGCCAGCAGACCGAGACAGGGCACTGAAGCTTTCTTT. Its protein is CASRPRQGTEAFF.

This clone was observed a few times. The chain carries TRBV6-5 and TRBJ1-3; 7 nucleotides match TRBD1. Germline V CDR1 and CDR2: MNHEY, SVGAGI. This CDR3 is built from 15 residues. J gave up 2 bases and V 4 bases, and 5 bases lay outside the gene matches. The CDR3 sequence: CASSLTGVTGNTIYF. In nucleotides, the CDR3 is TGTGCCAGCAGTTTAACAGGGGTAACTGGAAACACCATATATTTT.

This clone was counted a few times. The same CDR3 arises from other DNA sequences in this sample as well. CDR3 coding DNA: TGTGCCAGCAGCTTGGCAGGGGAGGGTCAGCCCCAGCATTTT. Its translation: CASSLAGEGQPQHF. The genes are TRBV7-2 and TRBJ1-5; TRBD1 is a possible D gene (6 bases). The CDR3 covers 14 residues. The germline V gene encodes CDR1 SGHTA and CDR2 FQGNSA. Trimming stripped 3 bases from V and 6 bases from J, with 12 bases between.

CDR3 nucleotide sequence: TGTGCCAGCAGTCACGACAGAAACATTCAGTACTTC. Its translation: CASSHDRNIQYF. The chain is built from TRBV12-3 or TRBV12-4 and TRBJ2-4; TRBD1 is a possible D gene (5 bases). Trimming cost V 5 bases and J 6 bases, with 8 bases left between them. This CDR3 comprises 12 residues.